The clone carrying this T cell receptor (beta chain) was recorded at least ten times. Its target is not known. From the reads, TCRdb called clonotypes with MiXCR, one entry per CDR3 protein. The sample yields about 460,000 distinct CDR3 sequences, 10% to 12% seen once. These data come from a study of T cell repertoires in cytomegalovirus infection. Overall study: Indications came from public TCR beta signatures; they pointed to CMV infection and to a matching HLA type.

Study observations and caveats: CMV-specific HLA-C-restricted TCR beta clonotypes dominated the ex vivo response. Identification of carriers of CMV plus the relevant HLA was performed using cumulative public TCR beta family frequency.

The receptor's source is a human donor in good health (CMV status not recorded). Some clones in this sample may be carry-over from other donors' samples. The specimen sequenced was PBMCs.

CDR3 sequence reads: CASRLSGKGYGYTF. The CDR3 nucleotides are TGTGCCAGCAGACTCTCAGGGAAGGGCTATGGCTACACCTTC. V usage is TRBV12-3 or TRBV12-4 and J usage is TRBJ1-2, with a possible D match to TRBD1 (5 bases). Trimming left V 6 bases short and J 4 bases short, with 15 bases between. This CDR3 has 14 amino acids.